This TCR beta chain was sequenced for a study of blood T cell repertoires in COVID-19. Study information: The samples span acute and convalescent COVID-19 from the United States, Italy and Spain. Sample material is recorded as cDNA or gDNA derived from T cells, B-cell-depleted T cells, or PBMCs.

The CDR3 length is 17 residues. The ends lost 3 bases at V and 4 bases at J; junction bases unmatched: 10. Germline V gene sequence: CDR1 SGHRS, CDR2 YFSETQ. Original processing methods: Researchers report that nucleated cell counts were estimated from reference gene primer amplification. TCRdb's copy holds only in-frame clones and misses some; the assay was immunoSEQ multiplex PCR. Clone size and the V and J calls come from that table; the DNA yielded D and trimming. This sample yields about 200,000 clones, of which 88% are seen a single time; 6% belongs to the top ten. The sample taken for sequencing was peripheral blood. This clonotype was obtained from a man aged 40-55 years with active or convalescent COVID-19. The chain links TRBV5-1 to TRBJ2-2, with 9 positions matching TRBD1. DNA for the CDR3: TGCGCCAGCAGCTACATGGGACAGGGAGTGAGCACCGGGGAGCTGTTTTTT. It specifies CASSYMGQGVSTGELFF.